One and the same sample provided the 17 T cell receptor beta chains below, sequenced in a study of T cells in localized non-small cell lung cancer. The protocol was immunoSEQ multiplex PCR, while the TCRdb copy is restricted to in-frame clones and leaves out a portion. The data hold some 15,000 clones, with approximately 80% observed a single time. The sequencing used peripheral blood, collected before any cancer treatment. Receptors were obtained from a male donor at least 60 years old with stage I lung adenocarcinoma.

This chain uses TRBV14 with TRBJ2-1; no definite D call. Trimming took off 4 bases at V and 2 bases at J, with 15 bases between the two ends. CDR1 is SGHDN and CDR2 is FVKESK in the germline V gene. The CDR3 spans 16 residues. CDR3 nucleotide sequence: TGTGCCAGCAGCCCACTCGGTGGCAGCACCTACAATGAGCAGTTCTTC. Translation gives CASSPLGGSTYNEQFF.

The chain has TRBV18 and TRBJ2-2; perhaps TRBD1 as D (5 bases). The germline V gene encodes CDR1 KGHSH and CDR2 LQKENI. V was clipped by 2 bases and J by 4 bases, with 11 bases between them. The CDR3 consists of 15 residues. CDR3 protein: CASSPEVQGTGELFF. The CDR3 coding sequence is TGTGCCAGCTCACCAGAGGTTCAGGGCACCGGGGAGCTGTTTTTT.

Sample share makes this clone medium-sized. The chain employs TRBV27 and TRBJ2-1; TRBD2 matches at 8 bases. V shed 3 bases and J 5 bases; nucleotides not matched to a gene: 6. This CDR3 contains 15 residues. From germline, CDR1 is MNHEY and CDR2 SMNVEV (reference sequence). Here the CDR3 DNA reads TGTGCCAGCAGTTTCGGAGCGGGGGCGGACAATGAGCAGTTCTTC. Translation gives CASSFGAGADNEQFF.

This chain links TRBV5-1 with TRBJ2-7; tentative D call: TRBD1 (6 bases). This CDR3 comprises 16 residues. Germline lookup yields CDR1 SGHRS and CDR2 YFSETQ. V lost 4 bases, J lost 5 bases, and 22 bases lay in between. CDR3 in amino acids: CASSQPDRLSKNEQYF. Here the CDR3 DNA reads TGCGCCAGCAGCCAACCTGACAGGTTATCCAAGAACGAGCAGTACTTC.

This chain connects TRBV6-5 to TRBJ2-5, with TRBD1 as a possible D gene (6 bases). The CDR3 consists of 13 residues. The germline V gene has CDR1 MNHEY and CDR2 SVGAGI. V was cut by 5 bases and J by 7 bases, with 14 bases left in between. For the CDR3, the DNA is TGTGCCAGCAGTCCAAAGGGGGTTTCGACCCAGTACTTC. This sequence encodes CASSPKGVSTQYF.

CDR3 DNA sequence: TGTGCCAGTAGAGGACTAGCGGGAGCAGATACGCAGTATTTT. It translates to CASRGLAGADTQYF. The V call is TRBV19, the J call TRBJ2-3; 13 nucleotides match TRBD2. The CDR3 extends over 14 amino acids. The ends lost 6 bases at V and 4 bases at J; junction bases unmatched: 1. Germline V gene data show CDR1 as LNHDA and CDR2 as SQIVND (reference sequence).

The chain has TRBV30 and TRBJ2-2; D remains unclear. The CDR3 has 13 amino acids. The V and J ends lost 0 bases and 5 bases respectively, with 7 bases between them. Germline-derived CDR1 and CDR2 are GTSNPN and SVGIG (reference sequence). CDR3 residues: CAWSVGRTGELFF. The CDR3 DNA sequence: TGTGCCTGGAGTGTAGGGCGGACCGGGGAGCTGTTTTTT.

The chain is built from TRBV14 and TRBJ1-2, with D unresolved. The germline CDR1 and CDR2 sequences are SGHDN and FVKESK. There are 14 residues in the CDR3. Trimming pared 0 bases from V and 0 bases from J, leaving 5 bases between. CDR3 nucleotides: TGTGCCAGCAGCCAAGATTATGCTAACTATGGCTACACCTTC. Its protein product is CASSQDYANYGYTF.

The CDR3 here is CASSPSGGYNEQFF. The CDR3 nucleotides are TGTGCCAGCAGCCCGAGCGGGGGCTACAATGAGCAGTTCTTC. The rearrangement joins TRBV5-6 to TRBJ2-1, with TRBD2 matching 8 bases. After removal of 4 bases from V and 3 bases from J, the junction contained 3 bases not matched to a gene. Germline CDR1 SGHDT, CDR2 YYEEEE. The CDR3 is 14 residues long.

The genes are TRBV4-2 and TRBJ1-2; 7 bases align to TRBD1. This CDR3 spans 15 amino acids. Germline values: CDR1 LGHNA, CDR2 YNFKEQ. With V trimmed by 5 bases and J by 8 bases, 14 bases remained unmatched. The CDR3 spells CASSFGQAPPSGYTF. The CDR3 nucleotides read TGTGCCAGCAGCTTCGGACAGGCACCACCCAGCGGCTACACCTTC.

The chain uses TRBV9 and TRBJ1-6; TRBD1 is a possible D gene (5 bases). Germline V gene data show CDR1 as SGDLS and CDR2 as YYNGEE. V was cut by 2 bases and J by 10 bases, with 13 bases left in between. The CDR3 is 14 residues long. CDR3 in DNA: TGTGCCAGCAGCGTCAGAGGGGTAGACTCACCCCTCCACTTT. Amino acids: CASSVRGVDSPLHF.

V is TRBV7-2 and J is TRBJ1-1; no clear D. The germline V and J ends were trimmed by 5 bases and 0 bases, with 16 bases remaining between them. The CDR3 sequence is 16 residues long. The germline CDR1 and CDR2 sequences are SGHTA and FQGNSA. The CDR3 loop reads CASSLQSNFMNTEAFF. CDR3 in DNA: TGTGCCAGCAGCCTACAATCAAACTTCATGAACACTGAAGCTTTCTTT.

The chain has TRBV5-4 and TRBJ2-3, with D tentatively TRBD1 (7 bases). Germline assignment: CDR1 SGHNT and CDR2 YYREEE (reference sequence). The V gene lost 3 bases and the J gene lost 0 bases, with 11 bases spanning the gap. CDR3 size: 15 residues. The CDR3 spells CASSSGDRSTDTQYF. CDR3 in DNA: TGTGCCAGCAGCTCGGGGGACAGAAGCACAGATACGCAGTATTTT.

On this clone: A junction end diverges from the germline sequence, so it may reflect a read error. As DNA, the CDR3 is TGTGCCAGCAGCCTACAGGTCGACTTC. Its translation: CASSLQVDF. This chain links TRBV7-6 with TRBJ2-5, with D possibly being TRBD1 (5 bases). This CDR3 is built from 9 residues. Germline loops: CDR1 SGHVS, CDR2 FNYEAQ.

V gene TRBV5-1 combines with J gene TRBJ2-6; no clear D. The CDR3 loop spans 16 amino acids. From germline, CDR1 is SGHRS and CDR2 YFSETQ. Trimming shortened V by 4 bases and J by 0 bases, and 11 bases separated the two germline ends. This CDR3 reads CASSEAGISGANVLTF. Written as DNA, the CDR3 is TGCGCCAGCAGCGAAGCCGGAATCTCTGGGGCCAACGTCCTGACTTTC.

This clone was detected only a few times. This chain uses TRBV4-1 with TRBJ1-1; 10 bases match TRBD1. The CDR3 covers 15 residues. With V trimmed by 4 bases and J by 5 bases, 7 bases remained unmatched. Germline V gene data show CDR1 as MGHRA and CDR2 as YSYEKL. This CDR3 reads CASSRPGQGRTEAFF. The CDR3, as DNA: TGCGCCAGCAGCCGACCGGGACAGGGGAGAACTGAAGCTTTCTTT.

The CDR3 loop reads CASSFSGGATNEKLFF. The CDR3, as DNA: TGCGCCAGCAGCTTCTCAGGGGGTGCAACTAATGAAAAACTGTTTTTT. The chain carries TRBV5-1 and TRBJ1-4, with TRBD1 identical over 7 bases. The germline V gene has CDR1 SGHRS and CDR2 YFSETQ. The CDR3 runs 16 residues. The trim removed 2 bases at V and 0 bases at J, leaving 4 bases unmatched. Variable domain in full (rest from reference TRBV5-1 and TRBJ1-4): KAGVTQTPRYLIKTRGQQVTLSCSPISGHRSVSWYQQTPGQGLQFLFEYFSETQRNKGNFPGRFSGRQFSNSRSEMNVSTLELGDSALYLCASSFSGGATNEKLFFGSGTQLSVL.